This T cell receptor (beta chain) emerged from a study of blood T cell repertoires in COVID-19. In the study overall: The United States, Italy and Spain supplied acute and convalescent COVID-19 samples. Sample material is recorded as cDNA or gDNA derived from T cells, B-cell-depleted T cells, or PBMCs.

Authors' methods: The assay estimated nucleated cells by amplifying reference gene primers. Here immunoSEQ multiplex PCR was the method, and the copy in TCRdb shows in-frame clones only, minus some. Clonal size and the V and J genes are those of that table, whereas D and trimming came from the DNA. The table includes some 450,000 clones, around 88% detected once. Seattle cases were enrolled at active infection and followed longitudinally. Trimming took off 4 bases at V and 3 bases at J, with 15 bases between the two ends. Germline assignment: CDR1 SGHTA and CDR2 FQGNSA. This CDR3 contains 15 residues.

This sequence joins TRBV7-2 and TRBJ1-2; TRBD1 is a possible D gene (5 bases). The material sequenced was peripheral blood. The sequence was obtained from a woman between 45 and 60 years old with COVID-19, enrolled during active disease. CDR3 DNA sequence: TGTGCCAGCAGCTACAGGCTTTGGGGGGACTATGGCTACACCTTC. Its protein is CASSYRLWGDYGYTF.